This T cell receptor beta chain was documented in a study of blood T cells in healthy people across ages. Study conclusions and caveats: There was no known CMV status for donors, so expanded clonotype changes were possibly confounded. Diversity figures based on one million T cells were deemed too low.

The table lists this clonotype with many counts. The antigen remains undetermined. Aged roughly 6 to 90, donors were systemically healthy Caucasians from Russia. V lost 4 bases and J lost 3; bases outside the gene matches: 9. There are 14 residues in the CDR3. CDR1 is DFQATT and CDR2 is SNEGSKA in the germline V gene (reference sequence). Sample-barcoded 5' priming and a J-beta primer mix drove a second PCR of about 6 to 11 cycles. The authors tagged each cDNA molecule using a template-switch adaptor with 12 random nucleotides. TCRdb reprocessed the 5' RACE reads with MiXCR, giving one entry per CDR3 protein. The sample has about 600,000 distinct CDR3 sequences, around 48% seen once; the top ten hold 20% to 25%.

This receptor was taken from a man at least 80 years old in good health. The V call is TRBV20-1, the J call TRBJ2-7; 7 bases fit TRBD1. The sequenced material came from blood. The CDR3 DNA is TGCAGTGCTACCCCCCCGACAGGGAGCTACGAGCAGTACTTC. This encodes CSATPPTGSYEQYF.